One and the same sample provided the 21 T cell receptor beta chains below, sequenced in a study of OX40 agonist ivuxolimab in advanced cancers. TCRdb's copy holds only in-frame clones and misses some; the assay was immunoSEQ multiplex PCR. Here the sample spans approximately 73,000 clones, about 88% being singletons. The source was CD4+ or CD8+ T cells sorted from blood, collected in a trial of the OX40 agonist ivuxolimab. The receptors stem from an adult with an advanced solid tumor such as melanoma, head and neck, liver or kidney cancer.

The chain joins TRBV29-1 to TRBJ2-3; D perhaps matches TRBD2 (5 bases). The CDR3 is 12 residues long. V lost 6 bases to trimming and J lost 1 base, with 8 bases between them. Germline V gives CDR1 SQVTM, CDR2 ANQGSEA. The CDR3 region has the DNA TGCAGCGTCTTGCGGGGCACAGATACGCAGTATTTT. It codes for CSVLRGTDTQYF.

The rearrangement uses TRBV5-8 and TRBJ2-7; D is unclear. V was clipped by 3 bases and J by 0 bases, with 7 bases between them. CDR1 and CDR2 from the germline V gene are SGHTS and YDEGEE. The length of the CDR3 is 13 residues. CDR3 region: CASSYRSSYEQYF. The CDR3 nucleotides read TGTGCCAGCAGCTATCGGAGCTCCTACGAGCAGTACTTC.

CDR3 amino acids: CASSGPFSGPTDTQYF. The CDR3 DNA follows: TGTGCCAGCAGCGGACCCTTTTCGGGTCCAACAGATACGCAGTATTTT. The V and J genes are TRBV9 and TRBJ2-3, with D hard to call. The CDR3 spans 16 residues. V dropped 3 bases and J dropped 3 bases, with 17 bases sitting between them. CDR1 SGDLS and CDR2 YYNGEE come from the germline V gene.

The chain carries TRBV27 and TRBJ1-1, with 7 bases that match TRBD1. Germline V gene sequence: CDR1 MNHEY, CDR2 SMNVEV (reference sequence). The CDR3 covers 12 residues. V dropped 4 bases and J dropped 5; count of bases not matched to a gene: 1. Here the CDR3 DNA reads TGTGCCAGCAGTTCACAGGGGACTGAAGCTTTCTTT. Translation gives CASSSQGTEAFF.

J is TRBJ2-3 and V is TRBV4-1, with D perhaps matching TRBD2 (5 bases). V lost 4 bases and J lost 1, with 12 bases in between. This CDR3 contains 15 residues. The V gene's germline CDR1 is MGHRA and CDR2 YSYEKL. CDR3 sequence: CASSLSGFGTDTQYF. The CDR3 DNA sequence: TGCGCCAGCAGCCTTTCGGGATTCGGCACAGATACGCAGTATTTT.

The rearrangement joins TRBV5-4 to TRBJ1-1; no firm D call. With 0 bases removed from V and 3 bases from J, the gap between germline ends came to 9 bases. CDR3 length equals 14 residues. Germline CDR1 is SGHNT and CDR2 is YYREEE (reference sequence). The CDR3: CASSLGWADTEAFF. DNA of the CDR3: TGTGCCAGCAGCTTGGGCTGGGCGGACACTGAAGCTTTCTTT.

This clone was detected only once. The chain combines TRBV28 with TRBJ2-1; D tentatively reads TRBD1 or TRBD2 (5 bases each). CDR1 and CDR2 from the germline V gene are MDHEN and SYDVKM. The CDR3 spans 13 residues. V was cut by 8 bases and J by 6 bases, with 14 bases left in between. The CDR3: CASLGSGTNEQFF. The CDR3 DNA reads TGTGCCAGCCTCGGTTCTGGGACCAATGAGCAGTTCTTC.

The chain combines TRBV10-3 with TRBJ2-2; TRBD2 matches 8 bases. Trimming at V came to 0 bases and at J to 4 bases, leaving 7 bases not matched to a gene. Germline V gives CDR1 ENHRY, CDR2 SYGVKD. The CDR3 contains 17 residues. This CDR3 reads CAISESLGAGVTGELFF. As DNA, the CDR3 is TGTGCCATCAGTGAGTCTCTAGGAGCGGGAGTCACCGGGGAGCTGTTTTTT.

CDR3 nucleotide sequence: TGTGCCAGTACCAGACAGGGTCGGCAATCTGGGGCCAACGTCCTGACTTTC. Translating it yields CASTRQGRQSGANVLTF. This chain links TRBV19 with TRBJ2-6; 7 positions match TRBD1. This CDR3 has 17 amino acids. CDR1 is LNHDA and CDR2 is SQIVND in the germline V gene (reference sequence). V shed 7 bases and J 1 base; nucleotides not matched to a gene: 10.

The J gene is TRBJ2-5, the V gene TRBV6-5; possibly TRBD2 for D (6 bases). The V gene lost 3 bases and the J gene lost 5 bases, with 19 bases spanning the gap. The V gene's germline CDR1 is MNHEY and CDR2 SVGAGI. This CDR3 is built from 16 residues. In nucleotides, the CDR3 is TGTGCCAGCAGTTATTTTAGCGGAACCGGAGGGGAGACCCAGTACTTC. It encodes CASSYFSGTGGETQYF.

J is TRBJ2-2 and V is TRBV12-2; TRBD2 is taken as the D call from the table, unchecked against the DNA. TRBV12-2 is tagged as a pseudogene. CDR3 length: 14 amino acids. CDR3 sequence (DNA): TGTGCAAGTCGCTTAGGAGCGAACACCGGGGAGCTGTTTTTT. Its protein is CASRLGANTGELFF.

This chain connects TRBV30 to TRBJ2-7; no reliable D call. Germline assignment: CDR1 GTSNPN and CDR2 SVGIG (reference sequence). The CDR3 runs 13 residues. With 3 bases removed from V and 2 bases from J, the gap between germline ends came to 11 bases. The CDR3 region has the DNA TGTGCCTGGAGCCCCCTTGGGGCCTACGAGCAGTACTTC. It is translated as CAWSPLGAYEQYF. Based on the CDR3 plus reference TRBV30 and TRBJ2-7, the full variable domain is SQTIHQWPATLVQPVGSPLSLECTVEGTSNPNLYWYRQAAGRGLQLLFYSVGIGQISSEVPQNLSASRPQDRQFILSSKKLLLSDSGFYLCAWSPLGAYEQYFGPGTRLTVT.

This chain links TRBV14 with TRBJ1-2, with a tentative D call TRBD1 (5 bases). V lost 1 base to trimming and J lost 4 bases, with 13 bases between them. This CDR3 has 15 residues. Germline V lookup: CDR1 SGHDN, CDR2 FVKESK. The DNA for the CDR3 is TGTGCCAGCAGCCAAGTCGGGCAGGGACCCTATGGCTACACCTTC. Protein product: CASSQVGQGPYGYTF.

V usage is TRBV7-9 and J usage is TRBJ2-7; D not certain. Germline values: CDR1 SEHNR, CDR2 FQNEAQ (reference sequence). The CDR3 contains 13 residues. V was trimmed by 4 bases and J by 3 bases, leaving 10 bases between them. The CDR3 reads CASSSPPGYEQYF. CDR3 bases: TGTGCCAGCAGCTCCCCCCCAGGCTACGAGCAGTACTTC. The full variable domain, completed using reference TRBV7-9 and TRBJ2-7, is DTGVSQNPRHKITKRGQNVTFRCDPISEHNRLYWYRQTLGQGPEFLTYFQNEAQLEKSRLLSDRFSAERPKGSFSTLEIQRTEQGDSAMYLCASSSPPGYEQYFGPGTRLTVT.

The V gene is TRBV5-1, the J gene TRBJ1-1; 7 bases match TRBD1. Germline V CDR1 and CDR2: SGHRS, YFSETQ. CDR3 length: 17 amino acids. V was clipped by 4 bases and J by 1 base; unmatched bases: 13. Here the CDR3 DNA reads TGCGCCAGCAGCCAGCAGGAGGGGGCCGGTAAGAACACTGAAGCTTTCTTT. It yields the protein CASSQQEGAGKNTEAFF.

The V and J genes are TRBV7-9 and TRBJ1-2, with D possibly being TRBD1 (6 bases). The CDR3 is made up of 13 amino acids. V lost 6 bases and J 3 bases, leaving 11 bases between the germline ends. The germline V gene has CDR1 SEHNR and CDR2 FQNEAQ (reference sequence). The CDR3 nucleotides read TGTGCCAGCAGACCTGAGGGGGACTATGGCTACACCTTC. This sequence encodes CASRPEGDYGYTF.

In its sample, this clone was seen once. CDR3 protein: CASSFGPGAGANVLTF. In DNA form, the CDR3 reads TGTGCCAGCAGCTTCGGCCCGGGGGCTGGGGCCAACGTCCTGACTTTC. This chain uses TRBV7-9 with TRBJ2-6; a weak D match, TRBD2 (6 bases). The germline V gene has CDR1 SEHNR and CDR2 FQNEAQ (reference sequence). The CDR3 has 16 amino acids. Trimming took off 3 bases at V and 2 bases at J, with 11 bases between the two ends.

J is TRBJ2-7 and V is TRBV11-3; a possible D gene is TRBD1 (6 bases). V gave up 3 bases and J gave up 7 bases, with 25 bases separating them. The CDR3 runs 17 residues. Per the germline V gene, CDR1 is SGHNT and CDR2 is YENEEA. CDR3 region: CASSFGQYSLIGGEQYF. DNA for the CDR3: TGTGCCAGCAGCTTTGGACAGTATTCCCTCATAGGGGGAGAGCAGTACTTC.

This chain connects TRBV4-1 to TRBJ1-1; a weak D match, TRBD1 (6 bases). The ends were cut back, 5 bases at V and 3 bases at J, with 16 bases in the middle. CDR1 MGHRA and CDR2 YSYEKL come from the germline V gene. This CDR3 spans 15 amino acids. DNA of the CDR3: TGCGCCAGCAGCGCCTTAACAGGGCTGGACACTGAAGCTTTCTTT. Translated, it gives CASSALTGLDTEAFF.

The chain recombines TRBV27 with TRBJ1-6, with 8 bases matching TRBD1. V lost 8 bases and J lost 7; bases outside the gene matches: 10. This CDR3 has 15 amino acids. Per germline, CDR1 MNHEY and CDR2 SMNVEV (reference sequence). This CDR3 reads CASWSPGQENSPLHF. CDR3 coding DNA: TGTGCCAGCTGGTCCCCGGGACAGGAAAATTCACCCCTCCACTTT.

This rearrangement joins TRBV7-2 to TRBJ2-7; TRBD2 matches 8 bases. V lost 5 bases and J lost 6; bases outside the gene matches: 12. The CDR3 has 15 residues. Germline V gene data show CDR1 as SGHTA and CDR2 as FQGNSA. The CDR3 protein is CASSPLAGTLSEQYF. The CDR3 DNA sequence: TGTGCCAGCAGCCCCTTAGCGGGAACCCTCTCCGAGCAGTACTTC.